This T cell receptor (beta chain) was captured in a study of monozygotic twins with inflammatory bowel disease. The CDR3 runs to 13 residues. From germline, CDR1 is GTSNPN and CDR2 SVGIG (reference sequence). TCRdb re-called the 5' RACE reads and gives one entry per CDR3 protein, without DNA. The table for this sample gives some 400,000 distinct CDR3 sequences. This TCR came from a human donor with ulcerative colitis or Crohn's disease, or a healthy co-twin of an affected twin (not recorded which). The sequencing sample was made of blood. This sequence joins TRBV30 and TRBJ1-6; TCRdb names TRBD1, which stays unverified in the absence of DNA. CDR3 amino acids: CAWSGQGNSPLHF.